This T cell receptor (beta chain) was recovered during a study of CD8 T cells in ankylosing spondylitis. There are a few counts of this clonotype. The antigen remains undetermined. The study's findings and limits: Made up of eight or nine highly homologous variants, a TCR beta motif appeared characteristic of ankylosing spondylitis blood.

TCRdb processed the 5' RACE reads anew with MiXCR; each CDR3 protein has one entry. Of under 300,000 distinct CDR3 sequences in the sample, around 11% were seen once. Germline-derived CDR1 and CDR2 are SGHAT and FQNNGV. The CDR3 has 16 amino acids. V was pared by 5 bases and J by 4 bases, with 19 bases between. The sequence was collected from a male donor with ankylosing spondylitis or in good health (not recorded which). The source material was blood, either unsorted or a sorted T cell fraction (not recorded which). This rearrangement joins TRBV11-2 to TRBJ2-3; maybe TRBD2 (6 bases). CDR3 residues: CASSVGPSARSDTQYF. In DNA, the CDR3 is TGTGCCAGCAGCGTAGGCCCTAGCGCCCGGTCAGATACGCAGTATTTT.